This T cell receptor (beta chain) was observed in a study of cytomegalovirus exposure and HLA in healthy donors. PCR amplification relied on 60 Vbeta primers (plus 13 Jbeta primers). TCRdb keeps only in-frame clones here, not all; method: immunoSEQ multiplex PCR. The sample has roughly 140,000 clones, around 84% seen once. Germline-derived CDR1 and CDR2 are MGHRA and YSYEKL. The ends were cut back, 4 bases at V and 5 bases at J, with 14 bases in the middle. The CDR3 contains 14 residues. Notes on the study in general: Accurate prediction of HLA-A and HLA-B alleles (for most subjects) was reportedly achieved from TCR beta sequences. Most of the TCR beta V segments (in an earlier analysis) were productive either about 87% or about 30% of the time.

On this clone itself: Its specificity is not known.

The chain employs TRBV4-1 and TRBJ1-1; D is unclear. Sequencing was done on a sample of PBMCs. This clonotype was sampled from a boy younger than 10 in good health and CMV-seronegative. The CDR3, as DNA: TGCGCCAGCAGCCCCGGGAACCAGAGGACTGAAGCTTTCTTT. It yields the protein CASSPGNQRTEAFF.